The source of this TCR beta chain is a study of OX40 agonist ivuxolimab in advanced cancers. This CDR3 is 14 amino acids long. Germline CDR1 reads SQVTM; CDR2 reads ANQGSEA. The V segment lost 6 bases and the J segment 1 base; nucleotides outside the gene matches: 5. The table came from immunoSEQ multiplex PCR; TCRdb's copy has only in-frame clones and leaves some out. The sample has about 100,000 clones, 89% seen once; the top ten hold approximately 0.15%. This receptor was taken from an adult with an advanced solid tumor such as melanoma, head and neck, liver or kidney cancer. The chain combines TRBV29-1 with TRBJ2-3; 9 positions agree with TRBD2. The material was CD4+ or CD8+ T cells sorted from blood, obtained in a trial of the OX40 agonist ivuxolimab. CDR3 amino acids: CSVTKRGGTDTQYF. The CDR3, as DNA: TGCAGCGTGACCAAGCGGGGGGGCACAGATACGCAGTATTTT.